This T cell receptor (beta chain) was observed in a study of T cell responses to AZD1222 COVID-19 vaccine. General observations from the study: A rise in Spike-specific TCR breadth and depth followed two AZD1222 doses. Donors in the cohort were predominantly white British and more often female, and clonal diversity was possibly underestimated. The reported proportion of spike-specific TCRs targeting unmutated variant regions was nearly half.

A note on this clone: Its antigen is currently unknown.

The CDR3 sequence is 16 residues long. V lost 5 bases and J lost 4; bases outside the gene matches: 12. From germline, CDR1 is SQVTM and CDR2 ANQGSEA. Method: immunoSEQ multiplex PCR; TCRdb's copy keeps in-frame clones and lacks some. The table lists roughly 150,000 clones, approximately 88% of them singletons, with 3% to 4% in the top ten. The receptor was isolated from an adult in good health. The source was peripheral blood, collected on day 0 of MenACWY control vaccination. The chain joins TRBV29-1 to TRBJ2-2; 8 bases agree with TRBD2. The CDR3 protein is CSVYDPGLVGTGELFF. CDR3 DNA: TGCAGCGTTTACGACCCGGGACTAGTCGGCACCGGGGAGCTGTTTTTT.